These T cell receptor beta chains were read from a single sample in a study of CD8 T cells in ankylosing spondylitis. MiXCR, applied by TCRdb to the 5' RACE reads, yields one record per CDR3 protein. The table has about 260,000 distinct CDR3 sequences, 15% to 20% seen once; the top ten hold around 8%. The sequencing sample was made of blood, either unsorted or a sorted T cell fraction (not recorded which). These receptors came from a male donor with ankylosing spondylitis or in good health (not recorded which). The CDR3 runs from the conserved cysteine through the conserved F or W. The order of the fields is D gene, J gene, clone size, V gene, CDR3 DNA, CDR3 protein. D genes are given only for firm matches. A clone size is listed for some rows: how often the clone was seen (once, few, many), or a class if it is expanded.

D: -; J: TRBJ2-5; size: -; V: TRBV15; DNA: TGTGCCACCAGCAGAGGAGGGGGACGGGGAGAGGAGACCCAGTACTTC; CDR3: CATSRGGGRGEETQYF
D: -; J: TRBJ2-5; size: few; V: TRBV29-1; DNA: TGCAGCGTTCTTTTGACTAGGGGAGAGACCCAGTACTTC; CDR3: CSVLLTRGETQYF
D: TRBD1; J: TRBJ1-4; size: -; V: TRBV7-6; DNA: TGTGCCAGCAGCTTCGAACAGGGGGCAACTAATGAAAAACTGTTTTTT; CDR3: CASSFEQGATNEKLFF
D: TRBD2; J: TRBJ2-1; size: few; V: TRBV3-1; DNA: TGTGCCAGCAGCCTGGGACTATTAACGTTCTTC; CDR3: CASSLGLLTFF
D: -; J: TRBJ1-5; size: many; V: TRBV6-1; DNA: TGTGCCAGCAGTGAAGCGACCGCAGGCGGGCAGCCCCAGCATTTT; CDR3: CASSEATAGGQPQHF
D: TRBD2; J: TRBJ2-3; size: few; V: TRBV24-1; DNA: TGTGCCACCAGTGACATCTACGGGACTAGCGGGGGGTTCACAGATACGCAGTATTTT; CDR3: CATSDIYGTSGGFTDTQYF
D: -; J: TRBJ1-2; size: -; V: TRBV25-1; DNA: TGTGCCAGCACGAGGGACACCCGGAACGGCTACACCTTC; CDR3: CASTRDTRNGYTF
D: TRBD1; J: TRBJ1-1; size: -; V: TRBV6-1; DNA: TGTGCCAGCAGGGGACAGGGGGGTAACACTGAAGCTTTCTTT; CDR3: CASRGQGGNTEAFF
D: -; J: TRBJ2-5; size: -; V: TRBV7-8; DNA: TGTGCCAGCAGCTTACGAAGGGGTGAGACCCAGTACTTC; CDR3: CASSLRRGETQYF
D: -; J: TRBJ2-3; size: -; V: TRBV2; DNA: TGTGCCAGCAGCCCGGACTTAAGCACAGATACGCAGTATTTT; CDR3: CASSPDLSTDTQYF
D: -; J: TRBJ1-1; size: many; V: TRBV5-1; DNA: TGCGCCAGCAGCTTGTCTTTGGGGCCCTCGACTGAAGCTTTCTTT; CDR3: CASSLSLGPSTEAFF
D: -; J: TRBJ1-4; size: -; V: TRBV28; DNA: TGTGCCGCGAATGAAAAACTGTTTTTT; CDR3: CAANEKLFF
D: TRBD2; J: TRBJ2-1; size: few; V: TRBV9; DNA: TGTGCCAGCAGCGCGGGACTAGCGGGGGGCTACAATGAGCAGTTCTTC; CDR3: CASSAGLAGGYNEQFF
D: TRBD2; J: TRBJ2-3; size: few; V: TRBV20-1; DNA: TGCAGTGCTAGAAAGGGACTAGCGGGAGTGTTAGATACGCAGTATTTT; CDR3: CSARKGLAGVLDTQYF
D: -; J: TRBJ1-5; size: few; V: TRBV20-1; DNA: TGCAGTGTCGGGTGGGGGGATCAGCCCCAGCATTTT; CDR3: CSVGWGDQPQHF
D: -; J: TRBJ1-2; size: few; V: TRBV12-3/TRBV12-4; DNA: TGTGCCAGCAGATGGGTGCAGGATGGCTACACCTTC; CDR3: CASRWVQDGYTF
D: TRBD1; J: TRBJ2-1; size: -; V: TRBV5-1; DNA: TGCGCCAGCAGCTTGGAGGACAGGGACGTCTCGGGCTCTCGGCCTGCCTACAATGAGCAGTTCTTC; CDR3: CASSLEDRDVSGSRPAYNEQFF
D: -; J: TRBJ1-1; size: -; V: TRBV3-1; DNA: TGTGCCAGCAGCCAAGCGGGGACGGGGAACACTGAAGCTTTCTTT; CDR3: CASSQAGTGNTEAFF
D: -; J: TRBJ2-2; size: few; V: TRBV7-6; DNA: TGTGCCAGCAGCGAGAGGGTGACCGGGGAGCTGTTTTTT; CDR3: CASSERVTGELFF
D: TRBD1; J: TRBJ2-3; size: -; V: TRBV7-3; DNA: TGTGCCAGCAGCCCCGCGACAGGGGAGGAAGATACGCAGTATTTT; CDR3: CASSPATGEEDTQYF
D: -; J: TRBJ1-4; size: -; V: TRBV7-2; DNA: TGTGCCAGCAGCAAAGAAGGGTACAAGAATGAAAAACTGTTTTTT; CDR3: CASSKEGYKNEKLFF
D: -; J: TRBJ1-1; size: -; V: TRBV7-3; DNA: TGTGCCAGCAGCTCCGGCATGAACACTGAAGCTTTCTTT; CDR3: CASSSGMNTEAFF